Reported below is one TCR beta chain. Its cognate antigen is unknown. The sample originates from a study of Ad26.COV2.S vaccination and SARS-CoV-2 variants. Study findings and constraints: Vaccine recipients and placebo recipients showed similar non-spike TCR breadth.

Treatment indicated: approximately 18 received Ad26.COV2.S at low or high dose, single or two shots; 5 received placebo; per-sample allocation not given. Specimen acquisition occurred on day 63 following the initial vaccine or placebo injection. Clones were sequenced by immunoSEQ multiplex PCR, and TCRdb holds only the in-frame ones, with some missing. The table has over 400,000 clones, roughly 87% seen once. Germline V gene data show CDR1 as SQVTM and CDR2 as ANQGSEA. Trimming took 1 base from V and 7 from J; bases not matched to a gene: 10. The CDR3 has 14 amino acids. Sequencing was performed on peripheral blood, taken in a trial of Ad26.COV2.S vaccine versus placebo. The chain has TRBV29-1 and TRBJ2-7; 7 positions match TRBD1. The TCR originated in a person aged 18-65 years who received the Ad26.COV2.S COVID-19 vaccine or a placebo. CDR3: CSVEARGLSGEQYF. The CDR3 region has the DNA TGCAGCGTTGAAGCAAGGGGGCTATCTGGAGAGCAGTACTTC.